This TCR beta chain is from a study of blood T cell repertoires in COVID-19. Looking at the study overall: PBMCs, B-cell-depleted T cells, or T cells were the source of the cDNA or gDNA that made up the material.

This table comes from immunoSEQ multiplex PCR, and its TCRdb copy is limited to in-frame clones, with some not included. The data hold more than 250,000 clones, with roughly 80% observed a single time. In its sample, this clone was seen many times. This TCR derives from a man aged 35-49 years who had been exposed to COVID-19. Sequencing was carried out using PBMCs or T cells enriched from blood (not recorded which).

CDR3 protein: CAWSGEGELFF. CDR3 nucleotides: TGTGCCTGGAGTGGGGAGGGGGAGCTGTTTTTT. The chain joins TRBV30 to TRBJ2-2; tentatively, D is TRBD2 (5 bases). This CDR3 region has 11 residues. Germline V CDR1 and CDR2: GTSNPN, SVGIG (reference sequence). Trimming removed 1 base from V and 8 bases from J, with 5 bases in between.